This TCR beta chain stems from a study of technical replicates of blood from a few donors. V was clipped by 4 bases and J by 4 bases; unmatched bases: 8. CDR1 SGHRS and CDR2 YFSETQ come from the germline V gene. This CDR3 has 16 residues. The table came from immunoSEQ multiplex PCR; TCRdb's copy has only in-frame clones and leaves some out. The sample shows approximately 29,000 clones, more than 80% of them seen only once. This sequence was found in a human donor in good health. Some clones in this sample may be carry-over from other donors' samples. Sequences were obtained from PBMCs. The chain uses TRBV5-1 and TRBJ2-5, with 12 bases identical to TRBD2. CDR3 loop: CASSPGLAGGRETQYF. In DNA form, the CDR3 reads TGCGCCAGCAGCCCCGGTCTAGCGGGGGGGCGAGAGACCCAGTACTTC.